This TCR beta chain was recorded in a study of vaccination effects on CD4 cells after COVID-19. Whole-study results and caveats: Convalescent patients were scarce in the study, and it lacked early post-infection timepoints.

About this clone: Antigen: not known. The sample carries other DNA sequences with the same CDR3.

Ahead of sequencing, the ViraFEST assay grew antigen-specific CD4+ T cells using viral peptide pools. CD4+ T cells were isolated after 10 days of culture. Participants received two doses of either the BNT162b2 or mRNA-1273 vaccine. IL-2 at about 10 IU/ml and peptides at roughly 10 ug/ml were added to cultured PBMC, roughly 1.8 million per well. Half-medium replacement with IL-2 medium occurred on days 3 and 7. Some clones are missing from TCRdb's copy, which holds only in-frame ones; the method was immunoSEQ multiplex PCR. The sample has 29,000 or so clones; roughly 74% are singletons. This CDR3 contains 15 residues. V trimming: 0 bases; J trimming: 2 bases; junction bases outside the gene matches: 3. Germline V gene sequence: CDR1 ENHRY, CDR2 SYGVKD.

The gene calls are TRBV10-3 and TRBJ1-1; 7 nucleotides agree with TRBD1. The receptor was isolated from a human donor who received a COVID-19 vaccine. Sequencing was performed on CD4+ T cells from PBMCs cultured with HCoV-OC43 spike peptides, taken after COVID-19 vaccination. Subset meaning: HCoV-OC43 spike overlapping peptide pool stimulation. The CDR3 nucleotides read TGTGCCATCAGTGAGTCGGGGACAGCAAACACTGAAGCTTTCTTT. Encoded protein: CAISESGTANTEAFF.